Shown below are 22 T cell receptor beta chains from a single sample sequenced in a study of EBV T-cell therapy then PD-1 blockade in nasopharyngeal carcinoma. Time point specified: 266 days after commencement of treatment, after nivolumab therapy. The treatment is: AdE1-LMPpoly-expanded autologous EBV-specific T-cell therapy followed by anti-PD-1 nivolumab. The antigens of these receptors remain unknown. Generated by immunoSEQ multiplex PCR, the TCRdb table keeps only in-frame clones and is missing some. The table has around 19,000 clones, 84% seen once. Sequences were derived from CD8+ T cells from blood, sampled around day 240 from a patient whose treatment included autologous EBV-specific T cells and nivolumab. These TCRs come from a middle-aged man with nasopharyngeal carcinoma.

The chain is built from TRBV12-5 and TRBJ2-3; perhaps TRBD2 as D (5 bases). CDR1 and CDR2 (germline): LGHNT, FRNRAP. This CDR3 comprises 12 residues. The V end lost 6 bases, the J end lost 11 bases, and 15 bases lay between the germline ends. CDR3 coding DNA: TGTGCTAGTGGATCCTCGTCCGCGGGGCAGTATTTT. Amino acids: CASGSSSAGQYF.

The V call is TRBV10-3, the J call TRBJ2-1; D is ambiguous. Trimming took off 2 bases at V and 9 bases at J, with 8 bases between the two ends. Germline values: CDR1 ENHRY, CDR2 SYGVKD. This CDR3 spans 12 amino acids. This CDR3 is CAISEIFFEQFF. The CDR3, as DNA: TGTGCCATCAGTGAGATCTTCTTTGAGCAGTTCTTC.

The genes are TRBV11-3 and TRBJ2-3, with a weak D call TRBD2 (6 bases). CDR3 length equals 12 residues. CDR1 and CDR2 from the germline V gene are SGHNT and YENEEA. The V and J ends lost 4 bases and 4 bases respectively, with 6 bases between them. The DNA for the CDR3 is TGTGCCAGCAGCTCGGGGGCAGATACGCAGTATTTT. Translation: CASSSGADTQYF.

The V gene is TRBV7-3, the J gene TRBJ1-1; TRBD1 aligns across 7 bases. This CDR3 contains 15 residues. V trimming: 1 base; J trimming: 3 bases; junction bases outside the gene matches: 5. Per germline, CDR1 SGHTA and CDR2 FQGTGA. The CDR3 is CASSLKIGTDTEAFF. The CDR3 bases are TGTGCCAGCAGCTTAAAAATTGGGACAGACACTGAAGCTTTCTTT.

The genes are TRBV7-6 and TRBJ1-6; D remains ambiguous. The length of the CDR3 is 15 residues. Trimming took 0 bases from V and 6 from J, leaving 9 bases between them. The germline V gene encodes CDR1 SGHVS and CDR2 FNYEAQ. This CDR3 is CASSLAIQTNSPLHF. CDR3 in DNA: TGTGCCAGCAGCTTAGCAATCCAGACTAATTCACCCCTCCACTTT. Together with reference TRBV7-6 and TRBJ1-6, the CDR3 gives the full variable domain: GAGVSQSPRYKVTKRGQDVALRCDPISGHVSLYWYRQALGQGPEFLTYFNYEAQQDKSGLPNDRFSAERPEGSISTLTIQRTEQRDSAMYRCASSLAIQTNSPLHFGNGTRLTVT.

This clone was seen at least ten times. The rearrangement uses TRBV24-1 and TRBJ2-1; maybe TRBD1 (6 bases). Trimming cost V 3 bases and J 4 bases, with 12 bases left between them. The CDR3 has 15 residues. CDR1 is KGHDR, CDR2 SFDVKD, per germline. This chain's CDR3 is CATSDLDRSYNEQFF. In nucleotides, the CDR3 is TGTGCCACCAGTGATCTCGACAGGAGTTACAATGAGCAGTTCTTC.

The chain has TRBV5-4 and TRBJ1-1; D is undetermined. From germline, CDR1 is SGHNT and CDR2 YYREEE (reference sequence). This CDR3 spans 13 amino acids. Trimming took off 0 bases at V and 1 base at J, with 4 bases between the two ends. CDR3 residues: CASSLGGNTEAFF. In DNA, the CDR3 is TGTGCCAGCAGCTTGGGGGGGAACACTGAAGCTTTCTTT.

The chain carries TRBV7-9 and TRBJ1-1; D unclear. The germline gives CDR1 SEHNR, CDR2 FQNEAQ (reference sequence). Trimming removed 5 bases from V and 0 bases from J, with 7 bases in between. This CDR3 is 13 amino acids long. The CDR3 here is CASSGLLNTEAFF. The CDR3 DNA is TGTGCCAGCAGCGGACTGCTGAACACTGAAGCTTTCTTT.

This clone occurred once. V usage is TRBV6-1 and J usage is TRBJ2-2; TRBD2 might be the D (6 bases). The germline V gene encodes CDR1 MNHNS and CDR2 SASEGT. This CDR3 region has 14 residues. With 3 bases removed from V and 2 bases from J, the gap between germline ends came to 7 bases. The CDR3 coding sequence is TGTGCCAGCAGTGAGCGGGGTAACACCGGGGAGCTGTTTTTT. Translating gives CASSERGNTGELFF.

The table lists this clone with a few counts. The chain employs TRBV12-3 or TRBV12-4 and TRBJ2-7; D gene uncertain. The V end was cut by 0 bases, the J end by 3 bases, with 3 bases between. The CDR3 runs 12 residues. Here the CDR3 reads CASSLALYEQYF. CDR3 DNA sequence: TGTGCCAGCAGTTTAGCTCTCTACGAGCAGTACTTC.

The chain employs TRBV9 and TRBJ1-1; TRBD1 matches at 7 bases. The germline gives CDR1 SGDLS, CDR2 YYNGEE. The trim removed 2 bases at V and 11 bases at J, leaving 6 bases unmatched. There are 12 residues in the CDR3. CDR3 nucleotides: TGTGCCAGCAGCGTGGAGGGGGCGCATGCTTTCTTT. Residues: CASSVEGAHAFF.

There are a few counts of this clone. J is TRBJ2-3 and V is TRBV29-1; TRBD2 aligns across 7 bases. Germline CDR1 and CDR2: SQVTM and ANQGSEA. The length of the CDR3 is 15 residues. The V segment lost 7 bases and the J segment 0 bases; nucleotides outside the gene matches: 10. The CDR3 loop reads CSARLLRGSTDTQYF. Here the CDR3 DNA reads TGCAGCGCCCGACTATTGCGGGGGAGCACAGATACGCAGTATTTT.

This clone is deemed hyperexpanded. V usage is TRBV4-3 and J usage is TRBJ1-2, with D tentatively TRBD1 (5 bases). V lost 0 bases, J lost 6 bases, and 26 bases lay in between. The germline gives CDR1 LGHNA, CDR2 YSLEER. The CDR3 spans 19 residues. The CDR3: CASSQDERTGGPIGDGYTF. CDR3 sequence (DNA): TGCGCCAGCAGCCAAGATGAGAGGACGGGGGGACCTATTGGGGATGGCTACACCTTC.

V usage is TRBV13 and J usage is TRBJ2-1; 7 bases match TRBD1. Trimming at V came to 3 bases and at J to 2 bases, leaving 4 bases not matched to a gene. The CDR3 is 15 amino acids. Germline CDR1 reads PRHDT; CDR2 reads FYEKMQ (reference sequence). The CDR3 DNA reads as TGTGCCAGCAGCTTTACAGGGGAAACCTACAATGAGCAGTTCTTC. Translation gives CASSFTGETYNEQFF. The complete variable domain, with remaining parts taken from reference TRBV13 and TRBJ2-1, reads AAGVIQSPRHLIKEKRETATLKCYPIPRHDTVYWYQQGPGQDPQFLISFYEKMQSDKGSIPDRFSAQQFSDYHSELNMSSLELGDSALYFCASSFTGETYNEQFFGPGTRLTVL.

This chain uses TRBV9 with TRBJ2-7; TRBD1 might be the D (6 bases). The CDR3 is made up of 15 amino acids. V dropped 3 bases and J dropped 2 bases, with 15 bases sitting between them. Looked up from germline, CDR1 is SGDLS and CDR2 is YYNGEE. The CDR3 bases are TGTGCCAGCAGCGGGACGGGACACCTCGCCTACGAGCAGTACTTC. It translates to CASSGTGHLAYEQYF.

The chain employs TRBV6-1 and TRBJ2-1; D is unclear. Per the germline V gene, CDR1 is MNHNS and CDR2 is SASEGT. Trimming stripped 1 base from V and 9 bases from J, with 10 bases between. The CDR3 has 13 residues. The CDR3 is CASSEVGTSEQFF. CDR3 DNA sequence: TGTGCCAGCAGTGAAGTCGGCACAAGTGAGCAGTTCTTC.

Only one count was recorded for this clone. The V gene is TRBV6-2 or TRBV6-3, the J gene TRBJ2-2; D tentatively fits TRBD1 or TRBD2 (5 bases each). This CDR3 spans 15 amino acids. V lost 5 bases to trimming and J lost 2 bases, with 12 bases between them. Looked up from germline, CDR1 is MNHEY and CDR2 is SVGEGT. Here the CDR3 reads CASSPGTSNTGELFF. The CDR3 DNA reads as TGTGCCAGCAGTCCCGGGACCTCTAACACCGGGGAGCTGTTTTTT.

The rearrangement links TRBV4-3 to TRBJ1-2; tentative D call: TRBD1 (6 bases). Trimming pared 0 bases from V and 5 bases from J, leaving 13 bases between. This CDR3 region has 15 residues. Germline CDR1 is LGHNA and CDR2 is YSLEER. Here the CDR3 reads CASSQESTGFYGYTF. For the CDR3, the DNA is TGCGCCAGCAGCCAAGAATCCACAGGGTTTTATGGCTACACCTTC.

The J gene is TRBJ2-2, the V gene TRBV5-1, with D hard to call. This CDR3 contains 15 residues. Germline values: CDR1 SGHRS, CDR2 YFSETQ. Trimming pared 1 base from V and 4 bases from J, leaving 11 bases between. The CDR3 sequence is CASSLIGGVTGELFF. CDR3 bases: TGCGCCAGCAGCTTGATTGGCGGAGTCACCGGGGAGCTGTTTTTT.

V usage is TRBV6-6 and J usage is TRBJ1-1; D ambiguous. Germline V gives CDR1 MNHNY, CDR2 SVGAGI (reference sequence). There are 13 residues in the CDR3. Deletions cut 2 bases from V and 1 base from J, with 5 bases between. The CDR3 nucleotides read TGTGCCAGCAGTTACACAAAGAACACTGAAGCTTTCTTT. Translating it yields CASSYTKNTEAFF.

The gene calls are TRBV5-1 and TRBJ1-2; maybe TRBD1 (6 bases). CDR1 is SGHRS and CDR2 is YFSETQ in the germline V gene. The CDR3 consists of 16 residues. V lost 4 bases to trimming and J lost 4 bases, with 20 bases between them. CDR3 DNA sequence: TGCGCCAGCAGCCCTGATATGGGGGGCAAGGGCTATGGCTACACCTTC. Its translation is CASSPDMGGKGYGYTF.

This chain joins TRBV7-9 and TRBJ2-5; TRBD1 might be the D (6 bases). This CDR3 is built from 14 residues. The germline V gene has CDR1 SEHNR and CDR2 FQNEAQ (reference sequence). V was pared by 3 bases and J by 1 base, with 9 bases between. The DNA of the CDR3 is TGTGCCAGCAGCTTCCAGGGGCGCCAAGAGACCCAGTACTTC. As protein: CASSFQGRQETQYF.